Reported below is one TCR delta chain. A much more abundant neighbour one base away suggests this may be a read error. The sample has other DNA sequences that encode this CDR3 too. This sample is part of a study of gamma-delta T cells after stem cell transplantation. TCRdb re-called the RT-PCR reads through CATT. The profile shows under 2,500 delta-chain clones, roughly 2.5% of them singletons. From germline, CDR1 is GEAIGNYY and CDR2 EKD. CDR3 size: 18 residues. Trimming shortened V by 3 bases and J by 0 bases, and 14 bases separated the two germline ends. The sequencing sample was made of gamma-delta T cells. The chain recombines TRDV2 with TRDJ3, with no clear D. The clonotype originates from a human donor. It is not recorded whose cells these are; they may come from a transplant donor. The CDR3 DNA reads as TGTGCCTGTGACGCAATCGGCGACAGCTCCTGGGACACCCGACAGATGTTTTTC. It codes for CACDAIGDSSWDTRQMFF.